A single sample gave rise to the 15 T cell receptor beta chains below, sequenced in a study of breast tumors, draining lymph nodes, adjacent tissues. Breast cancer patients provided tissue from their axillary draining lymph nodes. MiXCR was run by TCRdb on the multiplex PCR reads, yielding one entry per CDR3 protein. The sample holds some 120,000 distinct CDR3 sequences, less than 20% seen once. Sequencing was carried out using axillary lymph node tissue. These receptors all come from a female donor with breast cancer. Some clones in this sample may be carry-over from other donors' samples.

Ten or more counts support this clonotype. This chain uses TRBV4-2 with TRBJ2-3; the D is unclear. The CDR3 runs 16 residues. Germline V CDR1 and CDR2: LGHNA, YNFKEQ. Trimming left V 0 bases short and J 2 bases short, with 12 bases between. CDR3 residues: CASSQEFPVITDTQYF. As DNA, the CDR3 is TGTGCCAGCAGCCAAGAATTCCCTGTAATCACAGATACGCAGTATTTT.

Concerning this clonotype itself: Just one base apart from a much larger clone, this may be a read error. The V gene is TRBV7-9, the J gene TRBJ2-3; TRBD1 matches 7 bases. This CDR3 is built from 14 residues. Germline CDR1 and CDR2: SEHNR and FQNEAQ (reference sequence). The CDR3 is CAGSLAQGVTTQYF. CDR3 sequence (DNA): TGTGCCGGCAGCTTAGCCCAGGGGGTTACTACGCAGTATTTT.

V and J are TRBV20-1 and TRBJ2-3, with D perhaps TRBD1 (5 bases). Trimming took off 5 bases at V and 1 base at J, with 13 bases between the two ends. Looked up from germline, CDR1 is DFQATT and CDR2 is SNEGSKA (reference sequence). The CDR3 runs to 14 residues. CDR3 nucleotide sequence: TGCAGTGCTGTGCAGGGTAGGGGCACAGATACGCAGTATTTT. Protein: CSAVQGRGTDTQYF.

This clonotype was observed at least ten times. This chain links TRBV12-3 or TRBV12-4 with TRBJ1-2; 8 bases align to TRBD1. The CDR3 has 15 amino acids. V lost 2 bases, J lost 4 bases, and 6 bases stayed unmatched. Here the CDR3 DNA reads TGTGCCAGCAGTTTATTCGCAGGGGGCCCCTATGGCTACACCTTC. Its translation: CASSLFAGGPYGYTF.

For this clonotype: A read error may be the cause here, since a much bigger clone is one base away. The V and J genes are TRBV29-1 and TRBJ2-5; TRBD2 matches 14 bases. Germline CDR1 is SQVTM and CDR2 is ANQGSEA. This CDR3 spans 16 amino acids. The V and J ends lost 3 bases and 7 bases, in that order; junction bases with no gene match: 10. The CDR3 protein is CSVDLGGLAGVGTQYF. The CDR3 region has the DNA TGCAGCGTTGATCTAGGGGGACTAGCGGGAGTAGGGACCCAGTACTTC.

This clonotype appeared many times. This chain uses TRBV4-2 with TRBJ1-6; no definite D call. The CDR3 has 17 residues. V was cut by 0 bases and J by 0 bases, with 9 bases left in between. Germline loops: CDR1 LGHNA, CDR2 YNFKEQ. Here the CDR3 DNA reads TGTGCCAGCAGCCAAGATGAGGGCAGCTCCTATAATTCACCCCTCCACTTT. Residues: CASSQDEGSSYNSPLHF.

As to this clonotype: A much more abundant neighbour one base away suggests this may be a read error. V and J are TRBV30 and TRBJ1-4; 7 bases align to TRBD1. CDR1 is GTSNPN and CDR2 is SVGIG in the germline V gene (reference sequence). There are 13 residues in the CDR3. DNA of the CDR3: TGTGTCTGGAGGGGACAGACTAATGAAAAACTGTTTTTT. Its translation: CVWRGQTNEKLFF.

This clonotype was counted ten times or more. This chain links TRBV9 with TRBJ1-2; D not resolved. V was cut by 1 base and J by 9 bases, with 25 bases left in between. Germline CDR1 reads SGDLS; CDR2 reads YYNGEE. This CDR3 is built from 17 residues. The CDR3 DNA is TGTGCCAGCAGCGTAAGTTCGGGTCCCCTTGGAGGTGGGAGCTACACCTTC. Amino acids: CASSVSSGPLGGGSYTF.

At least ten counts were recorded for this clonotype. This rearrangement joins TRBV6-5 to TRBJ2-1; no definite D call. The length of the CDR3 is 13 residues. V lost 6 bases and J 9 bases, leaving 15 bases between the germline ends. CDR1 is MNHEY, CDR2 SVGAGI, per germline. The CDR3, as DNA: TGTGCCAGCAGCTCTCCCCGTTCGGGTGAGCAGTTCTTC. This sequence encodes CASSSPRSGEQFF.

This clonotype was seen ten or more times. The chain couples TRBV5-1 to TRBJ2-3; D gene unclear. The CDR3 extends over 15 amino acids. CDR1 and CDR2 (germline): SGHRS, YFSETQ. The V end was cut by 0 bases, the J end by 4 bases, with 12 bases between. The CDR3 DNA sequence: TGCGCCAGCAGCTTGGGCCCCGGGCGTCCAGATACGCAGTATTTT. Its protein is CASSLGPGRPDTQYF.

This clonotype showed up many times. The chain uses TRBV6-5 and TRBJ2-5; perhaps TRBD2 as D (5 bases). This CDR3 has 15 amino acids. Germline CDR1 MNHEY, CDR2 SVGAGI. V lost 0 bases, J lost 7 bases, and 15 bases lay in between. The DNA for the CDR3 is TGTGCCAGCAGTTACTCCTTCTCCCGGGCGGGGACCCAGTACTTC. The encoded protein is CASSYSFSRAGTQYF.

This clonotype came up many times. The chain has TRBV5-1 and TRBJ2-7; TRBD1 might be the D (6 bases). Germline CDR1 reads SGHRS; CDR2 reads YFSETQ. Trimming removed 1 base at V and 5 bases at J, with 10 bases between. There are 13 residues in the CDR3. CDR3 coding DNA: TGCGCCAGCAGCTTGCAGGGGTTGCACGAGCAGTACTTC. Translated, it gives CASSLQGLHEQYF.

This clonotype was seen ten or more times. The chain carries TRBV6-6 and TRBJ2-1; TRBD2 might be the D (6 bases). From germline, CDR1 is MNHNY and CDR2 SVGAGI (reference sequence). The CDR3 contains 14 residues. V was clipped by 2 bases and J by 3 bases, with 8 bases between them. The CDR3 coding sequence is TGTGCCAGCAGTTACCAGGGAGGCTACAATGAGCAGTTCTTC. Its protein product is CASSYQGGYNEQFF.

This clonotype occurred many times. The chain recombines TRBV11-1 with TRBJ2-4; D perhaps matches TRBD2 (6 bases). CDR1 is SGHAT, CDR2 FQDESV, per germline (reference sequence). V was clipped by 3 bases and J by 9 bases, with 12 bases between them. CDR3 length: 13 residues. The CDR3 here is CASSLPGEAIQYF. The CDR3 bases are TGTGCCAGCAGCTTGCCGGGGGAGGCCATTCAGTACTTC.

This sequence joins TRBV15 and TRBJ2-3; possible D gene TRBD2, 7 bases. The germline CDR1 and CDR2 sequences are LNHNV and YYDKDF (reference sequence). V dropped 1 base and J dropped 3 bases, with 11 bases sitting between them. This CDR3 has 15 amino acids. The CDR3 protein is CATSRVGGGTDTQYF. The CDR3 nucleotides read TGTGCCACCAGCAGAGTAGGGGGGGGAACAGATACGCAGTATTTT.